This entry concerns a single TCR beta chain. This clone was seen only a few times. What this receptor recognizes is not known. The input lacks base qualities; no much larger clone sits a single base away. The germline V gene (reference sequence) specifies SEHNR as CDR1 and FQNEAQ as CDR2. From cysteine to phenylalanine, the CDR3 is 12 amino acids long. Left in the record is the CDR3 DNA by itself, 36 bases read in frame from the first base. V lost 7 bases and J lost 3 bases; the stretch between them is 9 bases long. This sample was included in a study of shared clonotypes between healthy human individuals (dated by TCRdb to 2020 to 2022). About the investigation overall: Two women and a few men aged 18 to 49 years were included in the cohort. For each donor, CD4 naive and CD4 memory were each run on three plates, CD8 naive on two plates, and CD8 memory on one plate. Blood TCR repertoires of roughly five healthy adults were deeply sequenced to estimate repertoire size and the extent of clonotype sharing between individuals. To increase sequencing depth and limit assay-specific biases, TCR repertoire library preparation and sequencing were carried out by different laboratories using diverse techniques. Leukapheresis yielded between about 0.85 and 10 billion PBMCs per donor. Study-wide conclusions, independent of this receptor: Pairwise subsampling indicated that sequencing depth was expected to affect the degree of clonotype sharing among donors. Sharing across a few donors was observed for about 5% of naive CD4, less than 4% of naive CD8, 2% to 2.5% of memory CD4, and around 0.4% of memory CD8 clonotypes. Compared with non-shared clonotypes, clonotypes shared by all four sorted-subset donors had higher generation probabilities. Sampling was limited to blood, and TCR repertoires in tissue likely differ from TCR repertoires in blood. Incomplete sequencing was indicated by rarefaction of sorted-subset datasets, despite the large sequencing depth. Larger estimated clonotype richness was generally found for naive subsets than for memory subsets. Because the study included only a small number of donors, the genetic and exposure-history diversity represented was limited.

CD8 naive samples were obtained by positive selection for CCR7 among CD45RO-negative cells, yielding a CD45RA+CCR7+ population from which TemRA cells were excluded. The donors were healthy, HIV-negative adults who had no recently reported acute infections or vaccinations. All donors were Caucasian adults living in Nashville, Tennessee, USA. After blood collection by leukapheresis, PBMCs were isolated using Ficoll-Histopaque density gradient centrifugation and then cryopreserved in the vapor phase of liquid nitrogen. Analytical flow cytometry was used to check the purity and quantity of every magnetically sorted T cell population. Genomic DNA was isolated from each sorted fraction and quantified by UV absorbance on a Nanodrop 2000c. TCR CDR3 regions were amplified from genomic DNA by multiplex PCR using the deep immunoSEQ assay. For each cell subset, the extracted genomic DNA was distributed evenly across all wells of several immunoSEQ 96-well plates, and each plate served as one replicate. For sorted subsets, each replicate PCR was loaded with approximately 0.2 ug genomic DNA, equivalent to 30,000 to 35,000 T cell genomes. Purified libraries were quantified with a Qubit 3.0 fluorometer, sized on a Bioanalyzer 2100, and re-quantified with the KAPA Library Quantification kit. Every immunoSEQ 96-well plate was sequenced on a dedicated single-read 150-cycle Illumina NextSeq 550 flow cell. As for the authors' bioinformatics: Because only junctional sequences without quality scores were contained in the immunoSEQ output, filtering matching that applied to full-length reads could not be performed. Sequences were annotated with PyIR, a Python wrapper for IgBLAST v1.9, using IMGT germline references to assign V/J genes and CDR3. Reads were removed for weak V/J assignments (E-value above 1e-6), missing CDR3, stop codons, out-of-frame junctions, or ambiguous translated residues. V3J clonotypes were defined as sequences sharing the same inferred V gene, J gene, and CDR3 amino acid sequence. Percentage overlap between repertoires was calculated by dividing the number of shared unique clonotypes by the size of the smaller repertoire. RTK rarefaction, the Chao1 estimator, and Recon v2.1 estimates of unobserved clonotypes were used to assess repertoire richness. For all TCRbeta clonotypes obtained by the gDNA method from a handful of donors, generation probabilities were computed with OLGA. TCRdb's version of the immuneACCESS table is confined to in-frame rearrangements and falls short of the full clone set. An unresolved V gene accounts for under half of the shortfall where checked; the remainder is of unknown origin. That table is the source of V, J and clone size, and D and trimming were worked out from the DNA. The sample includes around 2.1 million clones, with 85% to 95% observed a single time. The ten largest clones take up roughly 1.7% of the sample.

This sequence uses TRBV7-9 and TRBJ1-1; the D gene cannot be named for sure. Source material: naive CD8+ T cells from PBMCs. The sample's cell subset or site label, decoded: CD45RA+CCR7+. This receptor was obtained from a man between 18 and 35 years old in good health. Some clones in this sample may be carry-over from other donors' samples. The sequence in DNA is TGTGCCAGCACTCTCCCGGACACTGAAGCTTTCTTT. Translated, this gives CASTLPDTEAFF. The variable domain in full, with residues beyond the CDR3 obtained from the reference TRBV7-9 and TRBJ1-1 genes, is DTGVSQNPRHKITKRGQNVTFRCDPISEHNRLYWYRQTLGQGPEFLTYFQNEAQLEKSRLLSDRFSAERPKGSFSTLEIQRTEQGDSAMYLCASTLPDTEAFFGQGTRLTVV.